The T cell receptor (beta chain) under discussion was sequenced for a study of cytomegalovirus exposure and HLA in healthy donors. General study findings and limits: Based on reports, TCR beta sequences accurately predicted HLA-A and HLA-B alleles for most subjects.

The count of this clone is one. No antigen is known for it. Other DNA variants within this sample encode the same CDR3. Germline loops: CDR1 DFQATT, CDR2 SNEGSKA (reference sequence). V lost 6 bases and J lost 0, with 6 bases in between. The CDR3 has 11 amino acids. Primers for the PCR totalled 60 Vbeta and 13 Jbeta. The repertoire was sequenced with immunoSEQ multiplex PCR; TCRdb's copy has only in-frame clones and lacks some. The data contain more than 95,000 clones, about 73% of them singletons. The specimen sequenced was PBMCs. The receptor's source is a woman aged 40 to 55 in good health and CMV-seronegative. The chain has TRBV20-1 and TRBJ2-7; D perhaps matches TRBD2 (5 bases). CDR3 loop: CSAADSYEQYF. As DNA, the CDR3 is TGCAGTGCAGCGGACTCCTACGAGCAGTACTTC.